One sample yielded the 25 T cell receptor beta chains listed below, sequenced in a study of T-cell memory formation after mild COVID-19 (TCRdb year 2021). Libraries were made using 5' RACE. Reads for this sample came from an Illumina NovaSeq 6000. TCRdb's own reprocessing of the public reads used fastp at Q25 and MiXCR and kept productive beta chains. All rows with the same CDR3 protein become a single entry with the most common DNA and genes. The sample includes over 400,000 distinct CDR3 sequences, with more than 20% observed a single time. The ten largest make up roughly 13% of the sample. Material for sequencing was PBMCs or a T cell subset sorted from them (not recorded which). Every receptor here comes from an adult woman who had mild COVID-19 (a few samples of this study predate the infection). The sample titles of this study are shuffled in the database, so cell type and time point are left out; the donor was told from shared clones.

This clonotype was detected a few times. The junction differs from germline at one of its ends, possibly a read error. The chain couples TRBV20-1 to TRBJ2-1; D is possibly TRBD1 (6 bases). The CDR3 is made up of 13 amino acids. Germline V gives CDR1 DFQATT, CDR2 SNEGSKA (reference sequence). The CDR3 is CSARDNRDKEQFF. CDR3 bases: TGCAGTGCTAGAGATAACCGGGACAAAGAGCAGTTCTTC.

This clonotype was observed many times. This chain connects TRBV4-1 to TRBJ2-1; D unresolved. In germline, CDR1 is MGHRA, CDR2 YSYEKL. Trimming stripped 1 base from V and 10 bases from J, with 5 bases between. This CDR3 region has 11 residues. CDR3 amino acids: CASSQAFEQFF. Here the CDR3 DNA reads TGCGCCAGCAGCCAAGCTTTCGAGCAGTTCTTC.

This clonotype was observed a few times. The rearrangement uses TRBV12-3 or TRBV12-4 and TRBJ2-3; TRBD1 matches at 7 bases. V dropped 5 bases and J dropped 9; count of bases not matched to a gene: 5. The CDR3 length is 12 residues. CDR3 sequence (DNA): TGTGCCAGCAGTCCGGACAGGATCACGCAGTATTTT. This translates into CASSPDRITQYF.

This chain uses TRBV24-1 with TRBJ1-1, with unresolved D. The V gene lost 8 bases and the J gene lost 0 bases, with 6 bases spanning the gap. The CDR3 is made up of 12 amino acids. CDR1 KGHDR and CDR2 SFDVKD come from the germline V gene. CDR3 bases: TGTGCCACCATGGGCTTGAACACTGAAGCTTTCTTT. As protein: CATMGLNTEAFF.

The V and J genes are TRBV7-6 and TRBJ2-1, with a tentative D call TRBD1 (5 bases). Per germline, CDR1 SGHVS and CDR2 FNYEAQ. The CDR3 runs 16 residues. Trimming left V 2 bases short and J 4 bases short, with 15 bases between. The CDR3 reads CASSLWASGWYNEQFF. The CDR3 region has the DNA TGTGCCAGCAGCTTATGGGCCTCAGGGTGGTACAATGAGCAGTTCTTC.

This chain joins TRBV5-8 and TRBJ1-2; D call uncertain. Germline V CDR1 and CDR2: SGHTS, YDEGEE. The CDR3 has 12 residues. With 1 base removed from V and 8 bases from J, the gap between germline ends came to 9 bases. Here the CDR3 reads CASSLPRTGYTF. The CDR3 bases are TGTGCCAGCAGCTTGCCAAGAACCGGCTACACCTTC.

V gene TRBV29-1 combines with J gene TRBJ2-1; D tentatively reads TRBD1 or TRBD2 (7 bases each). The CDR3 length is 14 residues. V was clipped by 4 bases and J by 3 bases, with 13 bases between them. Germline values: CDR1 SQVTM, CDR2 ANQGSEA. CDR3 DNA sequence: TGCAGCGTTGGGGAGGGGGCCCTCTACAATGAGCAGTTCTTC. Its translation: CSVGEGALYNEQFF.

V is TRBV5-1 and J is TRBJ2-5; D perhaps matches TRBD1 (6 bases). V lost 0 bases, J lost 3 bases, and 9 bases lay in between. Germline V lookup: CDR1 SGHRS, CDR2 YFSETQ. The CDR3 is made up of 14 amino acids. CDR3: CASSLVGAEETQYF. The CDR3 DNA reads TGCGCCAGCAGCTTGGTGGGGGCGGAAGAGACCCAGTACTTC. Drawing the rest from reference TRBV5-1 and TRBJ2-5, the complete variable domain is KAGVTQTPRYLIKTRGQQVTLSCSPISGHRSVSWYQQTPGQGLQFLFEYFSETQRNKGNFPGRFSGRQFSNSRSEMNVSTLELGDSALYLCASSLVGAEETQYFGPGTRLLVL.

The CDR3 DNA reads as TGCGCCAGCAGCCAAGTGCCGGGAGGGCCAACCGGGGAGCTGTTTTTT. Its translation: CASSQVPGGPTGELFF. The chain employs TRBV4-3 and TRBJ2-2; TRBD2 matches at 8 bases. The germline V gene has CDR1 LGHNA and CDR2 YSLEER. CDR3 size: 16 residues. V was clipped by 1 base and J by 5 bases; unmatched bases: 6.

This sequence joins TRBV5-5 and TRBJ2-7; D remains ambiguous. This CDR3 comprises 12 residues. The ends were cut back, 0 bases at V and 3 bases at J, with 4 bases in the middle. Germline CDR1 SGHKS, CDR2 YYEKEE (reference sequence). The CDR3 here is CASSLGFYEQYF. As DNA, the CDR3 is TGTGCCAGCAGCTTGGGGTTCTACGAGCAGTACTTC.

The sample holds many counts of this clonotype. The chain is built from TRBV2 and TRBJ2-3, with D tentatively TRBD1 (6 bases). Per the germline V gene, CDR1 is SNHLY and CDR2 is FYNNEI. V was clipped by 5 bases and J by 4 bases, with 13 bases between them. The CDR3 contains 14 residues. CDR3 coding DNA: TGTGCCAGCAGTAGGGGGTCCCCCGCAGATACGCAGTATTTT. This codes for CASSRGSPADTQYF. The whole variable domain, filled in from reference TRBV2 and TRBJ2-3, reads EPEVTQTPSHQVTQMGQEVILRCVPISNHLYFYWYRQILGQKVEFLVSFYNNEISEKSEIFDDQFSVERPDGSNFTLKIRSTKLEDSAMYFCASSRGSPADTQYFGPGTRLTVL.

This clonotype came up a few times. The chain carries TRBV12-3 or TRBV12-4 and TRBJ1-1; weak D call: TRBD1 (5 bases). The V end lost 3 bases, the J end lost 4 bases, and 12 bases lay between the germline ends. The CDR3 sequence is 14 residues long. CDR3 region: CASSFVAGGTEAFF. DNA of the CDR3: TGTGCCAGCAGTTTCGTCGCCGGGGGCACTGAAGCTTTCTTT.

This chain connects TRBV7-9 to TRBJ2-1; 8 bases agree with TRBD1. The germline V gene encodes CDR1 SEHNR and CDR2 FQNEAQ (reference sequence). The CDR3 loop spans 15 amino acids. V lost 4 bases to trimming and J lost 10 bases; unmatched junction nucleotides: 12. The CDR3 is CASSSSGQALREQFF. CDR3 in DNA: TGTGCCAGCAGCTCTTCGGGACAGGCTCTCCGGGAGCAGTTCTTC.

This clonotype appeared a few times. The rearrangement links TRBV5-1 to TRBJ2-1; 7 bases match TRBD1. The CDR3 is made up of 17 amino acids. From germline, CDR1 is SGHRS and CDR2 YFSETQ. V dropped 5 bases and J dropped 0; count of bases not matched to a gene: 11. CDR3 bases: TGCGCCAGCAGTTTTTACCCCAGGGGGAACTCCTACAATGAGCAGTTCTTC. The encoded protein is CASSFYPRGNSYNEQFF.

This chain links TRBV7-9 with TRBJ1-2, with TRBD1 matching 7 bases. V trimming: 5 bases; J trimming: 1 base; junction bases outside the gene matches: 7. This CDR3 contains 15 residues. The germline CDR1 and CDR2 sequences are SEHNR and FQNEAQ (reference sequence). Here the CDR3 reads CASSAGTAHNYGYTF. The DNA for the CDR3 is TGTGCCAGCAGCGCGGGGACAGCCCATAACTATGGCTACACCTTC.

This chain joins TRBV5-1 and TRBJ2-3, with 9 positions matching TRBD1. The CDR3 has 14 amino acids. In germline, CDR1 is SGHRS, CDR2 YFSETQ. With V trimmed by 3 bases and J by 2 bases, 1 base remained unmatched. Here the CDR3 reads CASSYRGPTDTQYF. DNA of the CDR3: TGCGCCAGCAGCTACAGGGGGCCCACAGATACGCAGTATTTT. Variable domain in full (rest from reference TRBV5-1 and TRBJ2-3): KAGVTQTPRYLIKTRGQQVTLSCSPISGHRSVSWYQQTPGQGLQFLFEYFSETQRNKGNFPGRFSGRQFSNSRSEMNVSTLELGDSALYLCASSYRGPTDTQYFGPGTRLTVL.

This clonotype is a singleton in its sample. The CDR3, as DNA: TGTGCCAGCAGGTTCAAGGGGCCTCAAGAGACCCAGTACTTC. Its translation: CASRFKGPQETQYF. The chain joins TRBV7-2 to TRBJ2-5; D is perhaps TRBD1 (5 bases). Germline V lookup: CDR1 SGHTA, CDR2 FQGNSA. CDR3 length: 14 amino acids. V was shortened by 6 bases and J by 2 bases, with 13 bases between the two germline ends.

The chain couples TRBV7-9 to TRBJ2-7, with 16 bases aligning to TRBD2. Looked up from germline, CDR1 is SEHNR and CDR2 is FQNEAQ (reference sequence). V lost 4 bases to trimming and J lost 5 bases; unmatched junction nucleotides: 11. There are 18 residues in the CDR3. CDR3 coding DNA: TGTGCCAGCAGCTGGGTACCGGGACTAGCGGGAGGGCCCCACGAGCAGTACTTC. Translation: CASSWVPGLAGGPHEQYF.

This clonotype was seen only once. In nucleotides, the CDR3 is TGCAGTGCTAGAGATACAGCGGGGGCACAAGAGACCCAGTACTTC. Translated: CSARDTAGAQETQYF. The chain is built from TRBV20-1 and TRBJ2-5; 8 bases fit TRBD2. V was pared by 0 bases and J by 2 bases, with 5 bases of the junction left unmatched. The CDR3 loop spans 15 amino acids. Germline-derived CDR1 and CDR2 are DFQATT and SNEGSKA (reference sequence).

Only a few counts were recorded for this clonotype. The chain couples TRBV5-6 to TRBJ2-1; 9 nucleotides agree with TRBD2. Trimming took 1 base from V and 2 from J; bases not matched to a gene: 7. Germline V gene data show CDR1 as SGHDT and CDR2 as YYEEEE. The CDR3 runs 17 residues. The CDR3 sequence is CASSLQLREGPYNEQFF. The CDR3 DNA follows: TGTGCCAGCAGCTTGCAGCTGCGGGAGGGCCCCTACAATGAGCAGTTCTTC.

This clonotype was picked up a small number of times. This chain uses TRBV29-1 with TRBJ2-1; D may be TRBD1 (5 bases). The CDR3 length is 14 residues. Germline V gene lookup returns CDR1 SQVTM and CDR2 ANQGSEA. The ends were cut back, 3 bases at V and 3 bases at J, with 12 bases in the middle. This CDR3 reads CSVDRASSYNEQFF. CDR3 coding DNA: TGCAGCGTTGACAGGGCTAGTAGCTACAATGAGCAGTTCTTC.

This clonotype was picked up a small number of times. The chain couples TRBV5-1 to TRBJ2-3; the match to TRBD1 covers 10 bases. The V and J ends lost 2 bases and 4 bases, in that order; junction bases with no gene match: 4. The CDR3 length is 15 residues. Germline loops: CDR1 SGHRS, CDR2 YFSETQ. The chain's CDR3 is CASSFLGQGADTQYF. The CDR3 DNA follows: TGCGCCAGCAGCTTCTTAGGACAGGGGGCAGATACGCAGTATTTT.

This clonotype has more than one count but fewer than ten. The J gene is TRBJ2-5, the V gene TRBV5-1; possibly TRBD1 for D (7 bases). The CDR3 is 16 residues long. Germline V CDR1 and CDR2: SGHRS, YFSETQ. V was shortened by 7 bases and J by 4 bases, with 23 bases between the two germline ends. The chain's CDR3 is CASALQGGAPRETQYF. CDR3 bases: TGCGCCAGCGCTCTCCAGGGGGGAGCGCCCCGAGAGACCCAGTACTTC.

The DNA for the CDR3 is TGTGCCACCAGTGGGCCAGCTAACACCGGGGAGCTGTTTTTT. It yields the protein CATSGPANTGELFF. The genes are TRBV24-1 and TRBJ2-2; D is unclear. V gave up 5 bases and J gave up 2 bases, with 8 bases separating them. From germline, CDR1 is KGHDR and CDR2 SFDVKD. The CDR3 has 14 residues.

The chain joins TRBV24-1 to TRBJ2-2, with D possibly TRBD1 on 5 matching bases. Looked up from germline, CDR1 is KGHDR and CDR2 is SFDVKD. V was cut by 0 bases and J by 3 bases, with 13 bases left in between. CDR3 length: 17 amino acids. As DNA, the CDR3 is TGTGCCACCAGTGATTTGGGGGCAGGGTTAGACACCGGGGAGCTGTTTTTT. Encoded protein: CATSDLGAGLDTGELFF.